One TCR beta chain is described in this entry. This record comes from a study of T cell responses to AZD1222 COVID-19 vaccine. The table came from immunoSEQ multiplex PCR; TCRdb's copy has only in-frame clones and leaves some out. The sample has some 200,000 clones, approximately 92% seen once. The V gene's germline CDR1 is LGHDT and CDR2 YNNKEL (reference sequence). V shed 4 bases and J 5 bases; nucleotides not matched to a gene: 9. The CDR3 has 17 amino acids. The source is an adult in good health. The starting material was peripheral blood, obtained on day 0 of AZD1222 vaccination. This chain uses TRBV3-1 (or the pseudogene TRBV3-2) with TRBJ2-1; the match to TRBD2 covers 12 bases. The CDR3 nucleotides are TGTGCCAGCAGCCTTAAGATCACTAGCGGGGGGAACAATGAGCAGTTCTTC. Its translation: CASSLKITSGGNNEQFF.